The 26 T cell receptor beta chains below come from one sample, sequenced in a study of blood T cell repertoires in COVID-19. The method was immunoSEQ multiplex PCR; TCRdb's version includes in-frame clones alone and lacks a portion of them. This sample has tens of thousands of clones, with 70% to 90% found just once. Sequenced material: peripheral blood. The receptors here all came from a man older than 75 with acute or convalescent COVID-19.

The chain employs TRBV5-1 and TRBJ2-5; perhaps TRBD1 as D (6 bases). The V end was cut by 1 base, the J end by 5 bases, with 15 bases between. Germline CDR1 is SGHRS and CDR2 is YFSETQ. The CDR3 is 15 amino acids. The CDR3 protein is CASSLTGMKVETQYF. The CDR3 DNA follows: TGCGCCAGCAGCTTGACAGGGATGAAGGTGGAGACCCAGTACTTC.

V usage is TRBV19 and J usage is TRBJ2-2; 9 nucleotides align to TRBD1. Germline CDR1 and CDR2: LNHDA and SQIVND (reference sequence). This CDR3 has 15 amino acids. V was clipped by 5 bases and J by 3 bases; unmatched bases: 4. The CDR3 nucleotides read TGTGCCAGTAGTCTCTGGACAGGGGACACCGGGGAGCTGTTTTTT. This gives the protein CASSLWTGDTGELFF. The whole variable domain, remainder taken from reference TRBV19 and TRBJ2-2, is DGGITQSPKYLFRKEGQNVTLSCEQNLNHDAMYWYRQDPGQGLRLIYYSQIVNDFQKGDIAEGYSVSREKKESFPLTVTSAQKNPTAFYLCASSLWTGDTGELFFGEGSRLTVL.

This chain joins TRBV9 and TRBJ2-3, with 7 nucleotides matching TRBD1. In germline, CDR1 is SGDLS, CDR2 YYNGEE. The ends lost 4 bases at V and 1 base at J; junction bases unmatched: 9. The CDR3 runs 16 residues. The chain's CDR3 is CASSPWTGLRTDTQYF. In nucleotides, the CDR3 is TGTGCCAGCAGCCCGTGGACAGGCCTCCGCACAGATACGCAGTATTTT.

The chain has TRBV3-1 (or the pseudogene TRBV3-2) and TRBJ1-4, with 9 bases identical to TRBD1. The CDR3 consists of 16 residues. Germline CDR1 and CDR2: LGHDT and YNNKEL (reference sequence). V lost 4 bases to trimming and J lost 4 bases; unmatched junction nucleotides: 7. CDR3 bases: TGTGCCAGCAGCCTTAGAGGGACAGGGAGTAATGAAAAACTGTTTTTT. Protein product: CASSLRGTGSNEKLFF.

Comment on this clone: At one boundary the junction diverges from the germline segment, which might be a read error. This sequence joins TRBV6-1 and TRBJ1-6; D call uncertain. The CDR3 spans 15 residues. Germline V gene lookup returns CDR1 MNHNS and CDR2 SASEGT. The DNA for the CDR3 is TGTGCCAGCAGTGACGCCGGGCCGGGAAGCCGCCAAGACCGATTT. Its translation: CASSDAGPGSRQDRF.

The chain combines TRBV27 with TRBJ1-1, with no clear D. V shed 4 bases and J shed 5 bases, with 14 bases lying between them. The CDR3 loop spans 14 amino acids. Germline V gives CDR1 MNHEY, CDR2 SMNVEV (reference sequence). The CDR3 here is CASSWSGRRTEAFF. DNA for the CDR3: TGTGCCAGCAGTTGGTCTGGGCGTCGAACTGAAGCTTTCTTT.

The V gene is TRBV5-1, the J gene TRBJ1-1; D is undetermined. V lost 0 bases to trimming and J lost 7 bases, with 19 bases between them. Germline CDR1 reads SGHRS; CDR2 reads YFSETQ. The CDR3 has 16 residues. This chain's CDR3 is CASSLGAVGGNGEAFF. Written as DNA, the CDR3 is TGCGCCAGCAGCTTGGGGGCCGTGGGAGGGAATGGTGAAGCTTTCTTT.

CDR3 DNA sequence: TGTGCCAGTAGTGGACAGCCAGGCTCCTACAATGAGCAGTTCTTC. Protein: CASSGQPGSYNEQFF. The rearrangement joins TRBV19 to TRBJ2-1; tentatively, D is TRBD1 (6 bases). The CDR3 consists of 15 residues. Between the trimmed V and J ends, which lost 5 bases and 0 bases, there was a span of 11 bases. Germline loops: CDR1 LNHDA, CDR2 SQIVND (reference sequence).

V gene TRBV19 combines with J gene TRBJ2-2, with no clear D. Trimming removed 2 bases from V and 0 bases from J, with 10 bases in between. CDR3 length: 16 residues. Germline V gene lookup returns CDR1 LNHDA and CDR2 SQIVND (reference sequence). The CDR3: CASSISPPANTGELFF. For the CDR3, the DNA is TGTGCCAGTAGTATATCACCGCCGGCGAACACCGGGGAGCTGTTTTTT.

The V and J genes are TRBV19 and TRBJ2-1, with 9 bases identical to TRBD2. Germline CDR1 and CDR2: LNHDA and SQIVND (reference sequence). V was pared by 3 bases and J by 5 bases, with 8 bases of the junction left unmatched. This CDR3 region has 16 residues. The CDR3 here is CASSIPWLAGNNEQFF. Written as DNA, the CDR3 is TGTGCCAGTAGTATCCCGTGGCTAGCGGGGAACAATGAGCAGTTCTTC. The variable domain in full, with the rest retrieved from reference TRBV19 and TRBJ2-1, is DGGITQSPKYLFRKEGQNVTLSCEQNLNHDAMYWYRQDPGQGLRLIYYSQIVNDFQKGDIAEGYSVSREKKESFPLTVTSAQKNPTAFYLCASSIPWLAGNNEQFFGPGTRLTVL.

The chain's CDR3 is CASRGDRVNYGYTF. DNA of the CDR3: TGTGCCAGCAGGGGAGACAGGGTCAACTATGGCTACACCTTC. The V and J genes are TRBV6-5 and TRBJ1-2; 7 positions agree with TRBD1. The V and J ends lost 6 bases and 2 bases, in that order; junction bases with no gene match: 6. Germline CDR1 reads MNHEY; CDR2 reads SVGAGI. The CDR3 is 14 residues long.

J is TRBJ2-1 and V is TRBV10-1, with TRBD2 matching over 9 bases. V gave up 0 bases and J gave up 8 bases; unmatched junction bases: 8. Germline CDR1 reads WNHNN; CDR2 reads SYGVQD (reference sequence). The length of the CDR3 is 16 residues. In nucleotides, the CDR3 is TGCGCCAGCAGTGAGTCTGCCAGCGGGGGGCTCGATGAGCAGTTCTTC. Amino acids: CASSESASGGLDEQFF.

The V and J genes are TRBV11-2 and TRBJ2-7; weak D call: TRBD1 (5 bases). The CDR3 loop spans 12 amino acids. Germline assignment: CDR1 SGHAT and CDR2 FQNNGV. Trimming cost V 5 bases and J 6 bases, with 11 bases left between them. The CDR3: CASSLQGSEQYF. CDR3 DNA sequence: TGTGCCAGCAGCCTTCAGGGTAGCGAGCAGTACTTC.

This sequence joins TRBV5-6 and TRBJ1-2; D remains ambiguous. V shed 10 bases and J shed 5 bases, with 18 bases lying between them. Germline CDR1 SGHDT, CDR2 YYEEEE. The CDR3 length is 13 residues. This chain's CDR3 is CASRWQAAYGYTF. CDR3 nucleotide sequence: TGTGCCTCCCGGTGGCAGGCAGCTTATGGCTACACCTTC.

This clone was found a few times. This chain links TRBV10-3 with TRBJ2-1; TRBD1 matches 7 bases. The germline V gene encodes CDR1 ENHRY and CDR2 SYGVKD. The CDR3 consists of 17 residues. The V gene end was trimmed by 3 bases and the J gene end by 3 bases; junction bases not matched to a gene: 11. The CDR3 DNA sequence: TGTGCCATCAGTGACCATAAGTCCGCAGGGGGCTACAATGAGCAGTTCTTC. This sequence encodes CAISDHKSAGGYNEQFF.

Written as DNA, the CDR3 is TGTGCCAGCAGTTCCGCGGGACAGAACGGCTATGGCTACACCTTC. Its protein is CASSSAGQNGYGYTF. The V and J genes are TRBV6-5 and TRBJ1-2, with 7 nucleotides matching TRBD1. The V gene end was trimmed by 4 bases and the J gene end by 4 bases; junction bases not matched to a gene: 9. This CDR3 region has 15 residues. Per germline, CDR1 MNHEY and CDR2 SVGAGI.

The CDR3, as DNA: TGTGCCAGCAGCACCCACAGGGGCTCCACAGATACGCAGTATTTT. This translates into CASSTHRGSTDTQYF. The chain joins TRBV9 to TRBJ2-3; 7 nucleotides line up with TRBD1. V gave up 4 bases and J gave up 2 bases; unmatched junction bases: 7. The CDR3 has 15 amino acids. In germline, CDR1 is SGDLS, CDR2 YYNGEE.

The V and J genes are TRBV19 and TRBJ2-3; possible D gene TRBD2, 5 bases. V was shortened by 1 base and J by 2 bases, with 16 bases between the two germline ends. The CDR3 extends over 17 amino acids. Per germline, CDR1 LNHDA and CDR2 SQIVND (reference sequence). CDR3 sequence (DNA): TGTGCCAGTAGTATAGGCCCCTGGGGAGCGGCCACAGATACGCAGTATTTT. It yields the protein CASSIGPWGAATDTQYF.

The chain carries TRBV29-1 and TRBJ1-2; D is undetermined. Trimming shortened V by 2 bases and J by 4 bases, and 11 bases separated the two germline ends. The CDR3 is 13 amino acids. CDR1 is SQVTM, CDR2 ANQGSEA, per germline. The CDR3 sequence is CSVETIRGYGYTF. The CDR3, as DNA: TGCAGCGTTGAAACGATCCGCGGCTATGGCTACACCTTC.

The chain carries TRBV15 and TRBJ2-7; TRBD1 might be the D (6 bases). Trimming cost V 4 bases and J 2 bases, with 18 bases left between them. Germline V CDR1 and CDR2: LNHNV, YYDKDF (reference sequence). CDR3 size: 16 residues. CDR3 sequence: CATSKLAAGTTYEQYF. In nucleotides, the CDR3 is TGTGCCACCAGCAAGCTAGCAGCCGGGACAACCTACGAGCAGTACTTC.

The rearrangement joins TRBV4-2 to TRBJ1-5; the match to TRBD1 covers 10 bases. CDR3 length: 16 amino acids. The germline CDR1 and CDR2 sequences are LGHNA and YNFKEQ. Trimming cost V 0 bases and J 6 bases; bases outside gene matches: 5. The CDR3 coding sequence is TGTGCCAGCAGCCAAGATGCGACAGGGGGCTTTCAGCCCCAGCATTTT. Amino acids: CASSQDATGGFQPQHF.

The chain employs TRBV21-1 and TRBJ1-6. TRBV21-1 is tagged as a pseudogene. CDR3 length: 16 amino acids. The CDR3 here is CASSNARPGCNSPLHF. The CDR3 DNA reads as TGTGCCAGCAGCAACGCCAGACCGGGGTGTAATTCACCCCTCCACTTT.

The V call is TRBV5-1, the J call TRBJ2-5, with TRBD2 identical over 12 bases. CDR1 and CDR2 from the germline V gene are SGHRS and YFSETQ. This CDR3 is built from 14 residues. V lost 2 bases, J lost 5 bases, and 1 base stayed unmatched. CDR3 DNA: TGCGCCAGCAGCTTTACTAGCGGGGGGGAGACCCAGTACTTC. Amino acid sequence: CASSFTSGGETQYF.

This clone was detected a few times. Here the CDR3 reads CASSTGGDSPLHF. CDR3 nucleotides: TGTGCCAGTTCGACAGGGGGCGATTCACCCCTCCACTTT. J is TRBJ1-6 and V is TRBV2; the match to TRBD1 covers 10 bases. The V and J ends lost 9 bases and 8 bases, in that order; junction bases with no gene match: 4. The germline gives CDR1 SNHLY, CDR2 FYNNEI. The CDR3 has 13 residues. The variable domain in full, completed from reference TRBV2 and TRBJ1-6, reads EPEVTQTPSHQVTQMGQEVILRCVPISNHLYFYWYRQILGQKVEFLVSFYNNEISEKSEIFDDQFSVERPDGSNFTLKIRSTKLEDSAMYFCASSTGGDSPLHFGNGTRLTVT.

The genes are TRBV7-8 and TRBJ2-7, with TRBD1 identical over 9 bases. Germline V gene data show CDR1 as SGHVS and CDR2 as FQNEAQ. V trimming: 2 bases; J trimming: 5 bases; junction bases outside the gene matches: 7. The CDR3 consists of 15 residues. This CDR3 is CASSLWDRVSHEQYF. The DNA of the CDR3 is TGTGCCAGCAGCTTATGGGACAGGGTGAGCCACGAGCAGTACTTC.

The chain links TRBV5-4 to TRBJ1-1; TRBD1 agrees at 9 bases. This CDR3 has 15 residues. J was trimmed by 4 bases and V by 5 bases; bases with no gene match: 9. Germline CDR1 SGHNT, CDR2 YYREEE (reference sequence). CDR3 DNA sequence: TGTGCCAGCAGTCGGGGAGGGACAGGGCTCACTGAAGCTTTCTTT. Amino acid sequence: CASSRGGTGLTEAFF.